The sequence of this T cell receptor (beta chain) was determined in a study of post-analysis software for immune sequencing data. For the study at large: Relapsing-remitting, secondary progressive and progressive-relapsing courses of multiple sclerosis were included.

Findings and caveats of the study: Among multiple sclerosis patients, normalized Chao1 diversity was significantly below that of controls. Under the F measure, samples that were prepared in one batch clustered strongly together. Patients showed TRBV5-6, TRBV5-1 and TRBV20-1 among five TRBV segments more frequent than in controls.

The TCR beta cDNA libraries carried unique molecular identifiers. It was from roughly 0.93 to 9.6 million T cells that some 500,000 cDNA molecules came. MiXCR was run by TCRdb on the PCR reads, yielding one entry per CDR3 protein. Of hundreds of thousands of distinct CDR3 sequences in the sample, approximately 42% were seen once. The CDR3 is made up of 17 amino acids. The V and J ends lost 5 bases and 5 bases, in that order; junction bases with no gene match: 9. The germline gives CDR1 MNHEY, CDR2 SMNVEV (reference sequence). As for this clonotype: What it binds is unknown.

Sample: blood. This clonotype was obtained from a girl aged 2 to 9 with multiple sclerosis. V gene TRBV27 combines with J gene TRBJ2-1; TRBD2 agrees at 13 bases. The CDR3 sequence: CASSPEPGLAGNNEQFF. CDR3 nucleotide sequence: TGTGCCAGCAGTCCAGAACCGGGACTAGCGGGAAACAATGAGCAGTTCTTC.